This entry describes one T cell receptor (beta chain). This clonotype was counted many times. The antigen it binds to is not known. It has no much larger one-base neighbor in the sample; base qualities were not kept. The data belong to a study of human T cells and chemical hapten exposure (dated by TCRdb to the early 2020s). With respect to the entire study: For sensitization, 2% DPC in acetone was applied to an approximately 2 cm by approximately 2 cm area of upper inner arm skin. Patch testing was done on the upper back using Finn chambers containing 0.01% DPC, and results were scored after 6 days according to International Contact Dermatitis Research Group standards. The patient cohort, mostly female, included alopecia areata with under or over 50% scalp involvement, alopecia totalis and alopecia universalis. Throughout the study period of 20 to 30 weeks, patients also received therapeutic DPC doses to the scalp every week. Libraries were pooled for sequencing, and per-sample TCR yields varied mainly because of small differences in library volumes within the pool. For TCR sequencing, blood came from 25 to 35 alopecia patients at anywhere from one to four time points (pre-sensitization, 2, 6 and 24 weeks). Blood was sampled from patients pre-sensitization (week 0) and at 2, 6 and about 24 weeks after DPC sensitization. In alopecia patients, the study followed how the peripheral blood TCR repertoire changed in vivo over primary and secondary sensitization to diphenylcyclopropenone (DPC), a hapten. What the study reported, not specific to this receptor: All patients had alopecia, a presumed autoimmune disease, so their immune response might differ from that of healthy individuals. The number of PT1 expanded TCRs positively correlated with patch test score, significant at thresholds 8, 16 and 32 but not 4. Significantly more large CDR3 similarity clusters were formed by expanded TCRs than by pre-sensitization or healthy control sets, consistent with antigen-driven responses. After repeated subsampling, changes were observed in the strength of the expansion versus patch-test correlation and in the threshold at which the correlation became significant. DPC sensitization did not change how many TCRs were above 1 in 1000 frequency, and no evidence was found of alterations in global repertoire structure.

The library was made by RACE. The listed sequencing device is NextSeq 500. During library preparation, unique molecular identifiers were attached to individual cDNA molecules so that TCRs could be counted quantitatively and reproducibly. For every blood RNA sample, sequencing covered both the TCR alpha and TCR beta chains. The original pipeline was this. The median number of TCRs per sample was 95,638, ranging from roughly 23,224 to 690,600. V, J and CDR3 annotation of the TCR reads was carried out using the Decombinator software suite. For the PS versus PT1 abundance plots, all samples were subsampled to the same number of TCRs (28,000). TCRs were defined as expanded if absent before sensitization and observed at least eight times at the 2-week time point. In TCRdb, the public reads were trimmed at Q25 with fastp and aligned with MiXCR, with productive beta chains retained. Every entry covers one CDR3 protein and lists the most common genes and DNA from its rows. The V and J calls were determined by TCRdb, not by the authors. Recorded for this sample are about 140,000 distinct CDR3 sequences; over 9.5% of them occurred a single time. In total, the top ten clones hold 1.2% to 1.5% of the sample.

In light of the paper, this sample's time point label describes: patch test 2, 6 weeks after DPC sensitization. The treatment or condition label here, explained by the study, means: therapeutic diphenylcyclopropenone sensitization with weekly scalp DPC. At each patch-test visit, blood was drawn before the patch test was applied. Eligible patients were aged 18 to 70, diagnosed with alopecia, deemed suitable for DPC therapy, and excluded if pregnant. Total RNA was isolated from unfractionated whole blood collected in Tempus Blood RNA tubes. V is clipped by 6 bases and J by 4 bases, and the sequence between their germline boundaries is 15 bases long. The germline V gene (reference sequence) provides CDR1 DFQATT and CDR2 SNEGSKA. Including the terminal cysteine and phenylalanine, the CDR3 comprises 13 residues. Just CDR3 DNA is preserved here, 39 bases in frame from base 1.

The sequence was collected from a woman in her forties or fifties with alopecia areata. Some clones in this sample may be carry-over from other donors' samples. This specimen was whole blood, taken in connection with sensitization to the hapten diphenylcyclopropenone (DPC). Rearrangement joined TRBV20-1 to TRBJ1-2, with the D gene call left open. The encoded CDR3 is CSAGRGPGYGYTF. The base sequence is TGCAGTGCCGGGCGAGGGCCAGGCTATGGCTACACCTTC.